This T cell receptor (beta chain) was sequenced for a study of CD8 T cells in Susac syndrome. The CDR3 runs 15 residues. The germline CDR1 and CDR2 sequences are SEHNR and FQNEAQ (reference sequence). Trimming shortened V by 6 bases and J by 4 bases, and 18 bases separated the two germline ends. RNA, at about 0.45 to 1 ug, was reverse transcribed with random hexamers. One entry per CDR3 protein, called by TCRdb with MiXCR from the immunoSEQ multiplex PCR reads. The profile shows 140,000 to 150,000 distinct CDR3 sequences, approximately 96% of them singletons. The sequenced sample was CD4+ T cells from PBMCs. This clonotype originated in a human donor with Susac syndrome. This chain joins TRBV7-9 and TRBJ2-5; tentatively, D is TRBD1 or TRBD2 (6 bases each). The chain's CDR3 is CASRIGGSTGETQYF. CDR3 bases: TGTGCCAGCAGGATCGGGGGCTCAACGGGAGAGACCCAGTACTTC.